This T cell receptor (beta chain) was sequenced during a study of CXCR3-negative and CXCR3-positive naive CD8 T cells. Findings and limits, study-wide: In both naive subsets diversity was comparably high, whereas memory CD8+ cells showed much lower diversity.

The libraries of TRB cDNA were constructed through 5' RACE using UMI labels. No DNA is given; TCRdb re-called the 5' RACE reads and lists each CDR3 protein once. The data show roughly 70,000 distinct CDR3 sequences, and the top ten clones hold approximately 1.5%. This CDR3 has 16 amino acids. About this clonotype itself: Its antigen is as yet unknown.

Source material: naive CXCR3- CD8+ T cells from blood. Subset noted: CD45RO-CCR7+CD27+CD95- naive CD8+ T cells lacking CXCR3 (TNR3-). The gene calls are TRBV21-1 and TRBJ1-6; TCRdb indicates TRBD1, and absent DNA this call remains unverified. TRBV21-1 is labeled a pseudogene. This TCR came from a human donor in good health. Some clones in this sample may be carry-over from other donors' samples. The CDR3 reads CASSSYLQGYGSPLHF.